Sequencing of this T cell receptor beta chain was carried out in a study of OX40 agonist ivuxolimab in advanced cancers. For the study at large: Patients with hepatocellular carcinoma, melanoma, renal cell or head and neck cancer made up the dose-escalation patients. General observations from the study: Some of the nonresponding patients also showed low levels of normalized T-cell clonal expansion. Expanded clones were, on average, more numerous among CD8+ T cells than CD4+.

On this clone: Antigen: not known.

Assay used: immunoSEQ multiplex PCR; TCRdb lists only in-frame clones, some missing. The data show tens of thousands of clones, approximately 90% seen once. The CDR3 has 15 residues. Trimming pared 1 base from V and 6 bases from J, leaving 14 bases between. From germline, CDR1 is LGHNA and CDR2 YNFKEQ. The origin of this receptor is an adult with an advanced solid tumor such as melanoma, head and neck, liver or kidney cancer. V usage is TRBV4-2 and J usage is TRBJ2-3, with D hard to call. This sample comprised CD4+ or CD8+ T cells sorted from blood, obtained in a trial of the OX40 agonist ivuxolimab. CDR3 region: CASSQVMEMGDTQYF. The CDR3 DNA sequence: TGTGCCAGCAGCCAAGTGATGGAGATGGGGGATACGCAGTATTTT.